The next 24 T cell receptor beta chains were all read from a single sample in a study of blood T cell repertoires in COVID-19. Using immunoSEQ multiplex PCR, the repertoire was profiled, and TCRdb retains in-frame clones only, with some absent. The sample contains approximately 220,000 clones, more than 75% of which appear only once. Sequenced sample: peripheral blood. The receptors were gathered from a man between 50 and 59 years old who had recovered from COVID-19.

The DNA for the CDR3 is TGTGCCAGCAGCCGTGACAGGGACATGCAGCCCCAGCATTTT. Translation gives CASSRDRDMQPQHF. This sequence joins TRBV3-1 (or the pseudogene TRBV3-2) and TRBJ1-5; 7 bases are a match to TRBD1. Germline CDR1 is LGHDT and CDR2 is YNNKEL (reference sequence). The CDR3 runs to 14 residues. The V segment lost 4 bases and the J segment 7 bases; nucleotides outside the gene matches: 7.

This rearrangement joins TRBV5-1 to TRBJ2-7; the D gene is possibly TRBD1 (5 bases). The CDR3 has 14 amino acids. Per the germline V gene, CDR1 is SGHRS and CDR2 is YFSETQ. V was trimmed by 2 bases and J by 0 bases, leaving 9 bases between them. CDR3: CASSLDSSSYEQYF. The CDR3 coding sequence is TGCGCCAGCAGCTTAGACAGCAGCTCCTACGAGCAGTACTTC.

CDR3 coding DNA: TGCAGTGCTAGTTTTCCCGGCGGGAGGACTCATACGCAGTATTTT. Protein product: CSASFPGGRTHTQYF. The rearrangement links TRBV20-1 to TRBJ2-3; 8 bases fit TRBD2. This CDR3 region has 15 residues. The germline V gene encodes CDR1 DFQATT and CDR2 SNEGSKA (reference sequence). The trim removed 3 bases at V and 7 bases at J, leaving 12 bases unmatched.

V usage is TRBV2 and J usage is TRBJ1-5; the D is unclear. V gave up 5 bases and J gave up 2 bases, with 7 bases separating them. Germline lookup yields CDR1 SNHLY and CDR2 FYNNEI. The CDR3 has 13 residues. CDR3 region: CASSRRGNQPQHF. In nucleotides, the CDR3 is TGTGCCAGCAGTCGTAGAGGCAATCAGCCCCAGCATTTT.

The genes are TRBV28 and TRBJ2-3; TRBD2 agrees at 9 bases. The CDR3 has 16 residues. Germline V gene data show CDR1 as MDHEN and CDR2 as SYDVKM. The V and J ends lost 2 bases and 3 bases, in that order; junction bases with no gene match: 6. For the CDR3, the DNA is TGTGCCAGCAGTTTAGGCGGTAGCGGGAGTACAGATACGCAGTATTTT. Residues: CASSLGGSGSTDTQYF.

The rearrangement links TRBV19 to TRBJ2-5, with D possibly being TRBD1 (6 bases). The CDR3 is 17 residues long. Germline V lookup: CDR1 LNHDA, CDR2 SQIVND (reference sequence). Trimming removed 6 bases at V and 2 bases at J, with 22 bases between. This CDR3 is CASSVRQIGQSQETQYF. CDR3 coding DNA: TGTGCCAGTAGCGTTCGTCAAATCGGACAGAGTCAAGAGACCCAGTACTTC.

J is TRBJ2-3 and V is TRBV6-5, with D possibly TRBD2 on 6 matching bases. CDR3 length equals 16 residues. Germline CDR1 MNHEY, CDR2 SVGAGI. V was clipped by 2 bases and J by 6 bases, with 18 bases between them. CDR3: CASSYPTSAGKDTQYF. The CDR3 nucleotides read TGTGCCAGCAGTTACCCCACGTCAGCGGGTAAGGATACGCAGTATTTT.

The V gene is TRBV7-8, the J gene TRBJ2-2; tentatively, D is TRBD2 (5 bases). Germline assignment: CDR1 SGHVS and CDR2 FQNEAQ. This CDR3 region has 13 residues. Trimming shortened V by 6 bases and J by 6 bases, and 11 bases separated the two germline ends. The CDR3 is CASREELPGELFF. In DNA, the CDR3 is TGTGCCAGCAGGGAGGAGCTGCCCGGGGAGCTGTTTTTT.

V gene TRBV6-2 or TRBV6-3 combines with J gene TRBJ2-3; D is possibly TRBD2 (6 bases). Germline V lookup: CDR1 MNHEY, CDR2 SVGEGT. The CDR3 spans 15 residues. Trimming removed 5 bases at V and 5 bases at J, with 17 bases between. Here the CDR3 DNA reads TGTGCCAGCAGTAAAATTAGCGGTGGGGGAGATACGCAGTATTTT. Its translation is CASSKISGGGDTQYF.

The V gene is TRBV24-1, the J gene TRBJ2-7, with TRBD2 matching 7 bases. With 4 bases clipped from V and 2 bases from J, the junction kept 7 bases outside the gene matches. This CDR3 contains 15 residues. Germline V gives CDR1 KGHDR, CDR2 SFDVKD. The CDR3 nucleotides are TGTGCCACCAGTGACCCTCGGGAGGCCACCTACGAGCAGTACTTC. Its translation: CATSDPREATYEQYF.

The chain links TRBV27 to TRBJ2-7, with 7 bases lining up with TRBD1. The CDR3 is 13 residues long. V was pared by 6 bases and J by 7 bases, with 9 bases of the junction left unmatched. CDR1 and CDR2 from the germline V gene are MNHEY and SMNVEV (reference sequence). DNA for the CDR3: TGTGCCAGCAGCCTACAGGGGCCGGGAGAGCAGTACTTC. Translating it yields CASSLQGPGEQYF.

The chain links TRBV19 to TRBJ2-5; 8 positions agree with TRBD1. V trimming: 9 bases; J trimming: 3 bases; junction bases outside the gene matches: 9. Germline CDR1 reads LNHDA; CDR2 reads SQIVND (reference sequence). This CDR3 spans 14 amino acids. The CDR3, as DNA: TGTGCCAGGTTGGGGGACAGGTCAGAAGAGACCCAGTACTTC. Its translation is CARLGDRSEETQYF. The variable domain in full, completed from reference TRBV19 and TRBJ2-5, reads DGGITQSPKYLFRKEGQNVTLSCEQNLNHDAMYWYRQDPGQGLRLIYYSQIVNDFQKGDIAEGYSVSREKKESFPLTVTSAQKNPTAFYLCARLGDRSEETQYFGPGTRLLVL.

In DNA, the CDR3 is TGTGCCAGCAGCTTGGACAGATTATCCTACAATGAGCAGTTCTTC. As protein: CASSLDRLSYNEQFF. The rearrangement joins TRBV5-5 to TRBJ2-1; D call uncertain. Trimming cost V 0 bases and J 1 base, with 8 bases left between them. Germline lookup yields CDR1 SGHKS and CDR2 YYEKEE (reference sequence). This CDR3 spans 15 amino acids.

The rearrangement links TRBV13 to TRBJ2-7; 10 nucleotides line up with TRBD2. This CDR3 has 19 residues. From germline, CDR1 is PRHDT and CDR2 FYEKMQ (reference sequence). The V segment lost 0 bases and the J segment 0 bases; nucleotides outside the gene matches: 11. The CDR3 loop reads CASSLGPRYEREGSYEQYF. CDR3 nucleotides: TGTGCCAGCAGCTTAGGGCCCCGCTATGAGCGGGAGGGCTCCTACGAGCAGTACTTC.

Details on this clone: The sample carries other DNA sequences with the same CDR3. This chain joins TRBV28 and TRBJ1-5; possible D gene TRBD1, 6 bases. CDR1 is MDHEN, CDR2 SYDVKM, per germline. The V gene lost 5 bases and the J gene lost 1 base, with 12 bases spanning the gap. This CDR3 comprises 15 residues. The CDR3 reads CASSPHGQSNQPQHF. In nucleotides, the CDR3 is TGTGCCAGCAGTCCCCATGGACAGAGCAATCAGCCCCAGCATTTT.

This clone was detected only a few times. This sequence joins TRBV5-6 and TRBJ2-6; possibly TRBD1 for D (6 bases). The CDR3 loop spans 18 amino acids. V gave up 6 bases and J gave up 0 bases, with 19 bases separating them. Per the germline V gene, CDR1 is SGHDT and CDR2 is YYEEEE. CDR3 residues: CASTAVGGAISGANVLTF. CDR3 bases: TGTGCCAGCACCGCCGTAGGGGGTGCCATCTCTGGGGCCAACGTCCTGACTTTC. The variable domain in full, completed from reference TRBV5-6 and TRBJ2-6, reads DAGVTQSPTHLIKTRGQQVTLRCSPKSGHDTVSWYQQALGQGPQFIFQYYEEEERQRGNFPDRFSGHQFPNYSSELNVNALLLGDSALYLCASTAVGGAISGANVLTFGAGSRLTVL.

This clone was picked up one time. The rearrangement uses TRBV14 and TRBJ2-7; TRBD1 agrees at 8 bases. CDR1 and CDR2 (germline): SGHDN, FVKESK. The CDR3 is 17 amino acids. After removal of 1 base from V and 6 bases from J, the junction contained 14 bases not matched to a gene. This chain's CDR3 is CASSQARGRGGRSEQYF. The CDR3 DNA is TGTGCCAGCAGCCAAGCCAGGGGGCGCGGAGGTCGCAGCGAGCAGTACTTC.

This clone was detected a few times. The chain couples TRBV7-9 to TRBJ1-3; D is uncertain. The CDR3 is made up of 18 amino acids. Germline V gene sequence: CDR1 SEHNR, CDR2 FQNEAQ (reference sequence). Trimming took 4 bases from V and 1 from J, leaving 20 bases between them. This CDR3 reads CASSSVLVQTSSGNTIYF. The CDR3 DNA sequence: TGTGCCAGCAGCTCGGTTTTGGTCCAGACAAGTTCTGGAAACACCATATATTTT.

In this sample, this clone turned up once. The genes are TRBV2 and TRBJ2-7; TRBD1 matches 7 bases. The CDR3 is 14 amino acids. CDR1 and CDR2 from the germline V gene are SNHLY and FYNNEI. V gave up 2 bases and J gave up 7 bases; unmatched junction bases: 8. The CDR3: CASSELTGSGEQYF. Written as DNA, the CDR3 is TGTGCCAGCAGTGAATTGACAGGGTCTGGAGAGCAGTACTTC. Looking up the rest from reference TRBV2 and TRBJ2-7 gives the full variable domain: EPEVTQTPSHQVTQMGQEVILRCVPISNHLYFYWYRQILGQKVEFLVSFYNNEISEKSEIFDDQFSVERPDGSNFTLKIRSTKLEDSAMYFCASSELTGSGEQYFGPGTRLTVT.

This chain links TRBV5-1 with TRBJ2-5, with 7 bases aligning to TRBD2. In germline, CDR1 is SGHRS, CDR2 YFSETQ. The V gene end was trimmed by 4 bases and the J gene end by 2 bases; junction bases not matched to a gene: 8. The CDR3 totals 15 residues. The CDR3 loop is CASSTNWGGQETQYF. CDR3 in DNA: TGCGCCAGCAGCACTAATTGGGGGGGGCAAGAGACCCAGTACTTC.

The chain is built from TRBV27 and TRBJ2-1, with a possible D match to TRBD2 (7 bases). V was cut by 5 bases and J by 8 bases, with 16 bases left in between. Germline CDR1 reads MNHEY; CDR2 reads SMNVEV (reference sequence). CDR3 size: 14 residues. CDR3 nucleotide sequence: TGTGCCAGCAGTCGCGCGCAGGGGAGGGATGAGCAGTTCTTC. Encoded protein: CASSRAQGRDEQFF.

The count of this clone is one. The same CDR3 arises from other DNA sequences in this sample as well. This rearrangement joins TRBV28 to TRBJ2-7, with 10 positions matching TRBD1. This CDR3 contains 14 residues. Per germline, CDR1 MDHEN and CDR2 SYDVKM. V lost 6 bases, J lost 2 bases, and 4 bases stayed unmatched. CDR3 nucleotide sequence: TGTGCCAGCAGATCCGGGACAGGGGCCTACGAGCAGTACTTC. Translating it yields CASRSGTGAYEQYF.

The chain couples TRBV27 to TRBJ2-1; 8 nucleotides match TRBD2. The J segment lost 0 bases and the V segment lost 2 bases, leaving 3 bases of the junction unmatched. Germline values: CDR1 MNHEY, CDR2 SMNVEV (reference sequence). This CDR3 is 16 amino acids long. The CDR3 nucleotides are TGTGCCAGCAGTTTAACACTAGCGGACTCCTACAATGAGCAGTTCTTC. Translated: CASSLTLADSYNEQFF.

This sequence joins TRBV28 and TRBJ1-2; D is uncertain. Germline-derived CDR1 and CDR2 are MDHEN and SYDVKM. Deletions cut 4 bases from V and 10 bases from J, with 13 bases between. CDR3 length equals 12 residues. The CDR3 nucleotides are TGTGCCAGCAGTTCACAGAGGGCGACCTACACCTTC. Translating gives CASSSQRATYTF.